This TCR beta chain originates from a study of cytomegalovirus exposure and HLA in healthy donors. Study-wide results and limits: Common viral pathogens were later found to be apparently linked to several of the most significant clusters.

On this clone itself: No antigen is known for it.

Researchers ran the PCR with 60 Vbeta and 13 Jbeta primers. Sequencing used immunoSEQ multiplex PCR; TCRdb keeps in-frame clones, though not all of them. The sample consists of roughly 130,000 clones, around 65% of them appearing once. The CDR3 runs 16 residues. V lost 4 bases and J lost 6; bases outside the gene matches: 8. Germline-derived CDR1 and CDR2 are MNHEY and SVGAGI. This TCR was sampled from a woman in her fifties or sixties in good health and CMV-seronegative. J is TRBJ2-7 and V is TRBV6-5; 14 positions agree with TRBD2. The sample consisted of PBMCs. DNA for the CDR3: TGTGCCAGCAGTTCCCGGACTAGCGGGAGGTCCCGCGAGCAGTACTTC. It encodes CASSSRTSGRSREQYF.